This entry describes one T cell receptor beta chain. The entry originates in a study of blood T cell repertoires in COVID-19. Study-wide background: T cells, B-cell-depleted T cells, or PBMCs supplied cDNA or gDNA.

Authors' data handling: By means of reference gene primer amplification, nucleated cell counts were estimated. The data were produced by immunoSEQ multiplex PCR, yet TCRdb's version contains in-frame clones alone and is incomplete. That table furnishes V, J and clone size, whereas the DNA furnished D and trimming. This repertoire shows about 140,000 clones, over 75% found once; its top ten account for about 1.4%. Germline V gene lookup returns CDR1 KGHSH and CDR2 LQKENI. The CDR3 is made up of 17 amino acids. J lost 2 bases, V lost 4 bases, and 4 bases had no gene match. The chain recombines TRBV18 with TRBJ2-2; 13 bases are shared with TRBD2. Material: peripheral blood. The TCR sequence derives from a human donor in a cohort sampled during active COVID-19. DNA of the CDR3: TGTGCCAGCTCACGCCGACTAGCGGGAGGAAACACCGGGGAGCTGTTTTTT. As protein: CASSRRLAGGNTGELFF.